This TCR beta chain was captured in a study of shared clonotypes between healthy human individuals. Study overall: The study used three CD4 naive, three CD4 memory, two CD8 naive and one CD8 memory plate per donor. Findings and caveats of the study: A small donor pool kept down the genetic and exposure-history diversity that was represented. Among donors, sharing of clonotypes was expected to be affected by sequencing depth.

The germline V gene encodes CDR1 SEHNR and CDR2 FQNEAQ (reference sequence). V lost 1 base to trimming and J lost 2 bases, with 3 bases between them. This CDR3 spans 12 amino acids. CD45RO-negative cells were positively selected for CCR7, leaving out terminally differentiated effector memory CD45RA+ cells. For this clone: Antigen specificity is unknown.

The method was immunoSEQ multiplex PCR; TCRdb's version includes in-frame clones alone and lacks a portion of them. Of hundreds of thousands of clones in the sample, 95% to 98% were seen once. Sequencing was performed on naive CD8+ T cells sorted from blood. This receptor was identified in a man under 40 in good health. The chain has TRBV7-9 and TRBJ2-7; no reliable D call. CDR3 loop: CASSLEPYEQYF. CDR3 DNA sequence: TGTGCCAGCAGCTTAGAGCCCTACGAGCAGTACTTC.